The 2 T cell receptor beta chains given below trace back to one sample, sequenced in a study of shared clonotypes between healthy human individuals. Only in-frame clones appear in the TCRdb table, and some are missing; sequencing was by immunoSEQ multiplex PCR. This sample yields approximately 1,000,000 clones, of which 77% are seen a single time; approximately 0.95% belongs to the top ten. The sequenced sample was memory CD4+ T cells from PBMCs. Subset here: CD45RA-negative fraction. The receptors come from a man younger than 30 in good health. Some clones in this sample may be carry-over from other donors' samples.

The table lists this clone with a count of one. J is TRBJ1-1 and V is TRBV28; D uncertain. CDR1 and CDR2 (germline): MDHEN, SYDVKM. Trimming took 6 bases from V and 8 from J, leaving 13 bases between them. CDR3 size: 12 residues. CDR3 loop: CASRSLGIEAFF. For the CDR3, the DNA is TGTGCCAGCAGGTCTTTGGGTATCGAAGCTTTCTTT.

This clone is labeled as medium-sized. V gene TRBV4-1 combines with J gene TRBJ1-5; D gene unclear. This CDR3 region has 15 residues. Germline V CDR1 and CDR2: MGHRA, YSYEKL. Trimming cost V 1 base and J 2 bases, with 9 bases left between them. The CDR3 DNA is TGCGCCAGCAGCCAAGTCCCGCAGGGCAATCAGCCCCAGCATTTT. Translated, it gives CASSQVPQGNQPQHF.